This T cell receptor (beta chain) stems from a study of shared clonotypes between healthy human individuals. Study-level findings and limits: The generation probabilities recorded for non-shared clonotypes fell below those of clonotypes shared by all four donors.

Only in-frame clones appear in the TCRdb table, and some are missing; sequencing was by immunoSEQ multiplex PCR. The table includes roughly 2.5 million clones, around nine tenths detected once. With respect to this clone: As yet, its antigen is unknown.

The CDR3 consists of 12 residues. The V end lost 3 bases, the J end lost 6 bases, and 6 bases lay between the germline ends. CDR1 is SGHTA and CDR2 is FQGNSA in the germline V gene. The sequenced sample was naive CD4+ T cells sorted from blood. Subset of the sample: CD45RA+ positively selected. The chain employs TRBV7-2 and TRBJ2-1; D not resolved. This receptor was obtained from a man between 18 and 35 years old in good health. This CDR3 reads CASSLLSNEQFF. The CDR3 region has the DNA TGTGCCAGCAGCTTGTTGAGCAATGAGCAGTTCTTC.